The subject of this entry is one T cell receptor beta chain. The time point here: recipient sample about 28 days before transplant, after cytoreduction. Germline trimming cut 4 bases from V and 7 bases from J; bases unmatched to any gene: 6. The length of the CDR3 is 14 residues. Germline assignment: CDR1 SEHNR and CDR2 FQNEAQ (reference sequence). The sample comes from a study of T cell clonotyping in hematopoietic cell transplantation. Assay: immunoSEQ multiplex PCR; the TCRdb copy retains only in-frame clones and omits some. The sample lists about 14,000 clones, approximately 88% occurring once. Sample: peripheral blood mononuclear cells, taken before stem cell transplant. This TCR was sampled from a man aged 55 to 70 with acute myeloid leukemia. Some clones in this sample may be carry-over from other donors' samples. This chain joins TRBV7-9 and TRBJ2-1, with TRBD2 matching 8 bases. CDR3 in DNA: TGTGCCAGCAGCTCCCGACTAGCGTCGAATGAGCAGTTCTTC. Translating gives CASSSRLASNEQFF. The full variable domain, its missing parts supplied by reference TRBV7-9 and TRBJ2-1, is DTGVSQNPRHKITKRGQNVTFRCDPISEHNRLYWYRQTLGQGPEFLTYFQNEAQLEKSRLLSDRFSAERPKGSFSTLEIQRTEQGDSAMYLCASSSRLASNEQFFGPGTRLTVL.